This paragraph covers one T cell receptor (beta chain) sequence. This entry is derived from a study of blood T cell repertoires in COVID-19. Study details: The study drew acute and convalescent COVID-19 samples from the United States, Italy and Spain.

Repertoires were generated with immunoSEQ multiplex PCR, while TCRdb's copy carries only in-frame clones and drops some. The sample shows about 160,000 clones, approximately 86% of them seen only once. The CDR3 consists of 15 residues. Trimming removed 1 base at V and 0 bases at J, with 7 bases between. The V gene's germline CDR1 is MGHRA and CDR2 YSYEKL. Sequenced material: peripheral blood. The gene calls are TRBV4-1 and TRBJ1-3; possible D gene TRBD1, 6 bases. This TCR was sampled from a man of 80 years or more with COVID-19, enrolled during active disease. The CDR3 nucleotides are TGCGCCAGCAGCCAAGGGGACAACTCTGGAAACACCATATATTTT. Protein product: CASSQGDNSGNTIYF.